These 25 T cell receptor beta chains were all obtained from the same sample, sequenced in a study of cytomegalovirus exposure and HLA in healthy donors. The study ran its PCR with 60 Vbeta and 13 Jbeta primers. Profiling relied on immunoSEQ multiplex PCR, and the TCRdb table lists in-frame clones only, not all of them. Of 140,000 or so clones in the sample, roughly 80% were seen once. Sequencing input: PBMCs. Every receptor here comes from a woman in her 40s in good health and CMV-seronegative.

A few counts support this clone. The chain uses TRBV2 and TRBJ2-1, with TRBD1 identical over 8 bases. This CDR3 has 15 amino acids. Germline trimming cut 4 bases from V and 8 bases from J; bases unmatched to any gene: 10. Germline CDR1 SNHLY, CDR2 FYNNEI. The CDR3 protein is CASSVGTGGGDEQFF. CDR3 nucleotide sequence: TGTGCCAGCAGTGTCGGCACAGGGGGTGGGGATGAGCAGTTCTTC.

In regard to this clone: A read error may produce the germline difference seen at one junction end. This chain connects TRBV30 to TRBJ1-2, with D unclear. This CDR3 has 10 amino acids. Germline loops: CDR1 GTSNPN, CDR2 SVGIG (reference sequence). The CDR3 DNA is TGTGCCCGGAGGGCGGGGGGCTACACCTTC. This sequence encodes CARRAGGYTF. The whole variable domain, remainder taken from reference TRBV30 and TRBJ1-2, is SQTIHQWPATLVQPVGSPLSLECTVEGTSNPNLYWYRQAAGRGLQLLFYSVGIGQISSEVPQNLSASRPQDRQFILSSKKLLLSDSGFYLCARRAGGYTFGSGTRLTVV.

This clone appeared a single time. CDR3 bases: TGTGCCAGCAGTGAGCCCGGGACATACACTGAAGCTTTCTTT. This codes for CASSEPGTYTEAFF. The gene calls are TRBV25-1 and TRBJ1-1; D possibly corresponds to TRBD1 (6 bases). The V end was cut by 3 bases, the J end by 3 bases, with 11 bases between. The CDR3 sequence is 14 residues long. Germline V CDR1 and CDR2: MGHDK, SYGVNS.

J is TRBJ1-1 and V is TRBV7-9; no clear D gene. Trimming shortened V by 4 bases and J by 0 bases, and 12 bases separated the two germline ends. The CDR3 sequence is 15 residues long. CDR1 is SEHNR and CDR2 is FQNEAQ in the germline V gene (reference sequence). The CDR3 bases are TGTGCCAGCAGCTCAGACCTAGAACTGAACACTGAAGCTTTCTTT. Amino acids: CASSSDLELNTEAFF.

V and J are TRBV5-4 and TRBJ2-5; a weak D match, TRBD2 (6 bases). The V gene's germline CDR1 is SGHNT and CDR2 YYREEE (reference sequence). The length of the CDR3 is 15 residues. Trimming left V 5 bases short and J 1 base short, with 15 bases between. In nucleotides, the CDR3 is TGTGCCAGCAGGGAACGACTAGATACCCAAGAGACCCAGTACTTC. Its translation is CASRERLDTQETQYF.

This clone came up many times. The chain recombines TRBV6-1 with TRBJ2-1, with 16 nucleotides matching TRBD2. The trim removed 6 bases at V and 10 bases at J, leaving 6 bases unmatched. The CDR3 runs 15 residues. Germline values: CDR1 MNHNS, CDR2 SASEGT. The CDR3 reads CASRGLAGGQREQFF. The CDR3 DNA sequence: TGTGCCAGCAGGGGACTAGCGGGGGGGCAGAGGGAGCAGTTCTTC.

This chain joins TRBV5-1 and TRBJ1-2; TRBD1 agrees at 9 bases. With V trimmed by 5 bases and J by 2 bases, 7 bases remained unmatched. Germline loops: CDR1 SGHRS, CDR2 YFSETQ. This CDR3 comprises 15 residues. CDR3 region: CASRITGGANYGYTF. The CDR3, as DNA: TGCGCCAGCAGAATCACAGGGGGCGCAAACTATGGCTACACCTTC.

This rearrangement joins TRBV2 to TRBJ2-7, with D maybe TRBD1 (6 bases). Germline V gives CDR1 SNHLY, CDR2 FYNNEI. The V and J ends lost 6 bases and 0 bases respectively, with 15 bases between them. The CDR3 length is 15 residues. CDR3 residues: CASRKDSSSSYEQYF. The CDR3 nucleotides are TGTGCCAGCAGAAAGGACAGCTCTAGCTCCTACGAGCAGTACTTC.

This chain uses TRBV9 with TRBJ2-2, with D tentatively TRBD2 (6 bases). Germline V CDR1 and CDR2: SGDLS, YYNGEE. Between the trimmed V and J ends, which lost 0 bases and 2 bases, there was a span of 11 bases. CDR3 size: 16 residues. The CDR3 nucleotides are TGTGCCAGCAGCGTAGCGGCGGGATCCAACACCGGGGAGCTGTTTTTT. The encoded protein is CASSVAAGSNTGELFF.

This clone was seen only a few times. The chain is built from TRBV19 and TRBJ1-5; 10 bases are shared with TRBD1. The V segment lost 3 bases and the J segment 2 bases; nucleotides outside the gene matches: 7. This CDR3 is 17 amino acids long. Germline CDR1 and CDR2: LNHDA and SQIVND (reference sequence). DNA for the CDR3: TGTGCCAGTAGTATCAGACAGGGGGCTTATGGCAATCAGCCCCAGCATTTT. This encodes CASSIRQGAYGNQPQHF.

V and J are TRBV30 and TRBJ1-2, with 7 positions matching TRBD1. Germline CDR1 reads GTSNPN; CDR2 reads SVGIG (reference sequence). Trimming took 2 bases from V and 2 from J; bases not matched to a gene: 8. This CDR3 is 15 amino acids long. CDR3 amino acids: CAWSLPGQRNYGYTF. The CDR3 DNA sequence: TGTGCCTGGAGTTTGCCGGGACAGAGGAACTATGGCTACACCTTC.

This sequence joins TRBV5-4 and TRBJ2-5; 9 bases are a match to TRBD2. The germline gives CDR1 SGHNT, CDR2 YYREEE (reference sequence). The CDR3 consists of 17 residues. V was pared by 0 bases and J by 1 base, with 7 bases of the junction left unmatched. CDR3 loop: CASSLAWRRGGQETQYF. CDR3 sequence (DNA): TGTGCCAGCAGCTTGGCGTGGCGGCGGGGGGGCCAAGAGACCCAGTACTTC.

The rearrangement joins TRBV5-1 to TRBJ1-1; D gene ambiguous. The CDR3 sequence is 15 residues long. The V gene lost 8 bases and the J gene lost 6 bases, with 23 bases spanning the gap. Per the germline V gene, CDR1 is SGHRS and CDR2 is YFSETQ. In DNA, the CDR3 is TGCGCCAGTACGCCCGGAGGGAGCTTTGGCGCTGAAGCTTTCTTT. Translation: CASTPGGSFGAEAFF.

V is TRBV5-6 and J is TRBJ2-1; 10 bases agree with TRBD1. Trimming cost V 2 bases and J 7 bases; bases outside gene matches: 15. The V gene's germline CDR1 is SGHDT and CDR2 YYEEEE. The CDR3 runs to 18 residues. CDR3 bases: TGTGCCAGCAGCTTAAGAATAAGCCGTTGGACAGGGGGGAATGAGCAGTTCTTC. It yields the protein CASSLRISRWTGGNEQFF.

This chain uses TRBV6-5 with TRBJ1-1; D gene ambiguous. Germline lookup yields CDR1 MNHEY and CDR2 SVGAGI. CDR3 length: 14 residues. Trimming took 5 bases from V and 0 from J, leaving 10 bases between them. This CDR3 reads CASSREAMNTEAFF. CDR3 DNA: TGTGCCAGCAGTAGGGAGGCTATGAACACTGAAGCTTTCTTT.

This rearrangement joins TRBV6-1 to TRBJ1-5; no clear D gene. CDR1 is MNHNS, CDR2 SASEGT, per germline. The CDR3 contains 14 residues. Trimming removed 2 bases at V and 5 bases at J, with 10 bases between. CDR3 in DNA: TGTGCCAGCAGTGAAAGCGGTGGTTATCAGCCCCAGCATTTT. Amino acids: CASSESGGYQPQHF.

The V gene is TRBV27, the J gene TRBJ2-7; D might be TRBD1 (5 bases). CDR3 length equals 14 residues. Trimming took 5 bases from V and 0 from J, leaving 11 bases between them. CDR1 MNHEY and CDR2 SMNVEV come from the germline V gene (reference sequence). CDR3 residues: CASSGHRSSYEQYF. The CDR3 nucleotides are TGTGCCAGCAGTGGACACCGAAGCTCCTACGAGCAGTACTTC.

The rearrangement uses TRBV10-1 and TRBJ2-2, with 7 nucleotides matching TRBD1. With V trimmed by 4 bases and J by 0 bases, 2 bases remained unmatched. Germline V gene lookup returns CDR1 WNHNN and CDR2 SYGVQD (reference sequence). The CDR3 is 15 residues long. CDR3 in amino acids: CASSGQGPNTGELFF. CDR3 DNA: TGCGCCAGCAGTGGACAGGGCCCGAACACCGGGGAGCTGTTTTTT.

V is TRBV28 and J is TRBJ1-1, with no clear D. The germline CDR1 and CDR2 sequences are MDHEN and SYDVKM. There are 15 residues in the CDR3. Trimming removed 3 bases at V and 5 bases at J, with 16 bases between. CDR3 amino acids: CASSFGFEGKTEAFF. In DNA form, the CDR3 reads TGTGCCAGCAGTTTCGGCTTTGAGGGAAAAACTGAAGCTTTCTTT. The full variable domain, rest sourced from reference TRBV28 and TRBJ1-1, is DVKVTQSSRYLVKRTGEKVFLECVQDMDHENMFWYRQDPGLGLRLIYFSYDVKMKEKGDIPEGYSVSREKKERFSLILESASTNQTSMYLCASSFGFEGKTEAFFGQGTRLTVV.

CDR3 bases: TGTGCCAGCAGTTCTAAGAAACCGGGACTATACAATGAGCAGTTCTTC. Translation gives CASSSKKPGLYNEQFF. V is TRBV6-5 and J is TRBJ2-1; 7 bases agree with TRBD2. With V trimmed by 4 bases and J by 4 bases, 10 bases remained unmatched. Germline V gene data show CDR1 as MNHEY and CDR2 as SVGAGI. The CDR3 is 16 residues long.

The CDR3 is CATKDRGWYEQYF. In DNA form, the CDR3 reads TGTGCCACCAAGGACAGGGGGTGGTACGAGCAGTACTTC. The chain uses TRBV6-1 and TRBJ2-7; 10 bases agree with TRBD1. CDR3 length: 13 residues. With V trimmed by 10 bases and J by 4 bases, 7 bases remained unmatched. Germline V gene data show CDR1 as MNHNS and CDR2 as SASEGT.

V gene TRBV6-1 combines with J gene TRBJ1-5; D not resolved. The V end was cut by 2 bases, the J end by 6 bases, with 5 bases between. Germline V gene sequence: CDR1 MNHNS, CDR2 SASEGT. CDR3 length equals 12 residues. The CDR3 DNA reads TGTGCCAGCAGTGAATTAGCTCAGCCCCAGCATTTT. This codes for CASSELAQPQHF.

This rearrangement joins TRBV6-1 to TRBJ1-2, with D perhaps TRBD1 (6 bases). Germline V gene lookup returns CDR1 MNHNS and CDR2 SASEGT. Between the trimmed V and J ends, which lost 1 base and 4 bases, there was a span of 13 bases. The CDR3 is 15 amino acids. The CDR3 DNA is TGTGCCAGCAGTGAAGGGTGGGGGCAGGGCTATGGCTACACCTTC. Translating it yields CASSEGWGQGYGYTF.

CDR3 bases: TGCGCCAGCAGCATGTTAGCGGGGGGCAATCCTAGCACAGATACGCAGTATTTT. Its translation is CASSMLAGGNPSTDTQYF. The chain couples TRBV5-1 to TRBJ2-3, with 10 bases matching TRBD2. The CDR3 is 18 amino acids. The V and J ends lost 4 bases and 0 bases, in that order; junction bases with no gene match: 11. Germline V lookup: CDR1 SGHRS, CDR2 YFSETQ.

The chain carries TRBV19 and TRBJ1-4; 11 positions match TRBD1. The V segment lost 5 bases and the J segment 8 bases; nucleotides outside the gene matches: 7. This CDR3 is 15 amino acids long. Germline V gene data show CDR1 as LNHDA and CDR2 as SQIVND (reference sequence). The CDR3 sequence is CASSGPGQGVEKLFF. The CDR3 DNA reads TGTGCCAGTAGTGGACCGGGACAGGGGGTGGAAAAACTGTTTTTT. The whole variable domain, filled in from reference TRBV19 and TRBJ1-4, reads DGGITQSPKYLFRKEGQNVTLSCEQNLNHDAMYWYRQDPGQGLRLIYYSQIVNDFQKGDIAEGYSVSREKKESFPLTVTSAQKNPTAFYLCASSGPGQGVEKLFFGSGTQLSVL.